Below are 5 T cell receptor beta chains sequenced from a single sample in a study of cytomegalovirus exposure and HLA in healthy donors. With 60 Vbeta and 13 Jbeta primers, the PCR was carried out. Method: immunoSEQ multiplex PCR; TCRdb's copy keeps in-frame clones and lacks some. Of about 190,000 clones detected, about 83% appear once; the ten largest clones hold around 1.6%. The sequenced sample consisted of PBMCs. These receptors all stem from a man in his forties or fifties in good health and CMV-seropositive.

This clone was seen a handful of times. The V call is TRBV28, the J call TRBJ1-1; no reliable D call. Trimming removed 2 bases from V and 1 base from J, with 5 bases in between. The CDR3 runs 13 residues. Germline values: CDR1 MDHEN, CDR2 SYDVKM. The CDR3 loop is CASSLIQNTEAFF. The CDR3 DNA follows: TGTGCCAGCAGTTTAATCCAGAACACTGAAGCTTTCTTT. The entire variable domain, with the rest obtained from reference TRBV28 and TRBJ1-1, is as follows: DVKVTQSSRYLVKRTGEKVFLECVQDMDHENMFWYRQDPGLGLRLIYFSYDVKMKEKGDIPEGYSVSREKKERFSLILESASTNQTSMYLCASSLIQNTEAFFGQGTRLTVV.

The V call is TRBV7-2, the J call TRBJ2-3; 7 nucleotides align to TRBD1. This CDR3 comprises 14 residues. In germline, CDR1 is SGHTA, CDR2 FQGNSA. J was trimmed by 5 bases and V by 8 bases; bases with no gene match: 10. The chain's CDR3 is CASGPGQILDTQYF. The CDR3, as DNA: TGTGCCAGCGGTCCGGGACAGATTTTAGATACGCAGTATTTT.

The V and J genes are TRBV6-5 and TRBJ2-1, with 7 positions matching TRBD2. This CDR3 is 14 amino acids long. With V trimmed by 6 bases and J by 0 bases, 2 bases remained unmatched. Germline V gives CDR1 MNHEY, CDR2 SVGAGI. The CDR3 sequence is CASRGRASYNEQFF. In DNA, the CDR3 is TGTGCCAGCAGGGGGAGGGCCTCCTACAATGAGCAGTTCTTC.

The V call is TRBV14, the J call TRBJ1-1; the match to TRBD1 covers 7 bases. V was clipped by 7 bases and J by 5 bases; unmatched bases: 7. This CDR3 has 13 amino acids. CDR1 and CDR2 from the germline V gene are SGHDN and FVKESK. The CDR3 here is CASTPTGATEAFF. In DNA form, the CDR3 reads TGTGCCAGCACGCCCACAGGGGCTACTGAAGCTTTCTTT.

The rearrangement links TRBV5-1 to TRBJ2-3; 7 bases are a match to TRBD1. This CDR3 region has 13 residues. CDR1 and CDR2 from the germline V gene are SGHRS and YFSETQ. V shed 0 bases, J shed 9 bases, and the junction held 4 bases outside the gene matches. The CDR3 nucleotides read TGCGCCAGCAGCTTGGGACAGGGTGGCACGCAGTATTTT. Translating gives CASSLGQGGTQYF.